Following are 6 T cell receptor beta chains from one sample sequenced in a study of immune characterization of retroperitoneal liposarcoma. TCRdb re-called the PCR reads through MiXCR, storing one row per CDR3 protein. The sample gives some 9,600 distinct CDR3 sequences, 37% of which show up once; roughly 25% is in the top ten. Material: tumor tissue. The receptors originated from a male donor with retroperitoneal liposarcoma.

At least ten counts were recorded for this clonotype. This chain joins TRBV6-1 and TRBJ2-3; D is possibly TRBD2 (5 bases). V lost 6 bases, J lost 2 bases, and 9 bases lay in between. Looked up from germline, CDR1 is MNHNS and CDR2 is SASEGT. This CDR3 has 13 residues. The CDR3: CASSRDITDTQYF. The DNA of the CDR3 is TGTGCCAGCAGCCGGGATATCACAGATACGCAGTATTTT.

To note about this clonotype: A read error may account for a junction end that differs from germline. This chain connects TRBV12-3 or TRBV12-4 to TRBJ2-7; D perhaps matches TRBD2 (5 bases). The CDR3 extends over 12 amino acids. The CDR3 DNA reads TGTGCCAGCAGTTTGGGCAGACTACGTGGGGACTTC. This codes for CASSLGRLRGDF.

A single count supports this clonotype. V and J are TRBV6-1 and TRBJ2-1; 8 bases agree with TRBD2. Per the germline V gene, CDR1 is MNHNS and CDR2 is SASEGT. The trim removed 2 bases at V and 10 bases at J, leaving 10 bases unmatched. CDR3 length: 15 amino acids. CDR3 sequence: CASSESGGSSYEQFF. The CDR3, as DNA: TGTGCCAGCAGTGAATCGGGAGGGAGCTCCTACGAGCAGTTCTTC.

This clonotype showed up just a few times. The chain combines TRBV6-6 with TRBJ1-1, with a possible D match to TRBD1 (6 bases). The CDR3 loop spans 14 amino acids. CDR1 MNHNY and CDR2 SVGAGI come from the germline V gene (reference sequence). V lost 5 bases and J 4 bases, leaving 14 bases between the germline ends. CDR3 nucleotides: TGTGCCAGCAGTACCACAGGGTGGGGCACTGAAGCTTTCTTT. The encoded protein is CASSTTGWGTEAFF.

This clonotype showed up just a few times. The genes are TRBV7-2 and TRBJ2-5, with D possibly TRBD1 on 6 matching bases. V was pared by 1 base and J by 2 bases, with 11 bases between. The CDR3 is 15 residues long. Germline CDR1 SGHTA, CDR2 FQGNSA. Here the CDR3 reads CASSLVVGQQETQYF. The CDR3 DNA is TGTGCCAGCAGCTTAGTCGTCGGACAGCAAGAGACCCAGTACTTC.

The chain joins TRBV7-6 to TRBJ1-3, with D unclear. CDR1 and CDR2 from the germline V gene are SGHVS and FNYEAQ. The CDR3 sequence is 13 residues long. The ends were cut back, 2 bases at V and 4 bases at J, with 6 bases in the middle. The CDR3 DNA follows: TGTGCCAGCAGCTTAACGGAGGGAAACACCATATATTTT. It yields the protein CASSLTEGNTIYF.